The rows below give T cell receptor beta chains drawn from one sample of a study of cytomegalovirus exposure and HLA in healthy donors. This table comes from immunoSEQ multiplex PCR, and its TCRdb copy is limited to in-frame clones, with some not included. Here the sample spans more than 95,000 clones, around 79% being singletons. Sequencing input: PBMCs. All receptors come from a man aged 55 to 70 in good health and CMV-seropositive. CDR3s include the opening cysteine and the closing phenylalanine or tryptophan. The order of the fields is V gene, J gene, clone size, D gene, CDR3 protein, CDR3 DNA. The D gene is left open where the match is weak. Not every row has a clone size; where given, it reads once, few, many or a size class.

TRBV30	TRBJ2-2	.	TRBD2	CAWSNGAGGPGELFF	TGTGCCTGGAGTAATGGAGCGGGGGGGCCCGGGGAGCTGTTTTTT
TRBV5-8	TRBJ1-6	few	.	CASSPGRGLSPLHF	TGTGCCAGCAGCCCCGGGAGAGGACTTTCACCCCTCCACTTT
TRBV5-1	TRBJ2-2	.	TRBD1	CASSFPGTGARTGELFF	TGCGCCAGCAGTTTTCCAGGGACAGGGGCACGGACCGGGGAGCTGTTTTTT
TRBV30	TRBJ2-5	.	TRBD2	CASLGLAGSQYF	TGTGCCTCCTTGGGACTAGCGGGGTCCCAGTACTTC
TRBV6-1	TRBJ1-1	once	TRBD1	CASRATGKGAEAFF	TGTGCCAGCAGGGCGACAGGGAAGGGCGCTGAAGCTTTCTTT
TRBV18	TRBJ2-7	.	TRBD1	CASSPRTGNDEQYF	TGTGCCAGCTCACCCCGGACAGGGAACGACGAGCAGTACTTC
TRBV19	TRBJ1-6	.	TRBD1	CASSALGQGNSPLHF	TGTGCCAGTAGTGCCCTGGGACAGGGGAATTCACCCCTCCACTTT
TRBV7-9	TRBJ1-2	.	.	CASSFREAANYGYTF	TGTGCCAGCAGCTTTAGGGAGGCAGCTAACTATGGCTACACCTTC
TRBV5-1	TRBJ1-1	.	.	CASSLAGGGLKNTEAFF	TGCGCCAGCAGCTTGGCCGGCGGGGGACTCAAGAACACTGAAGCTTTCTTT
TRBV7-2	TRBJ1-1	.	.	CASSLRGNTEAFF	TGTGCCAGCAGCTTACGGGGTAACACTGAAGCTTTCTTT
TRBV5-4	TRBJ1-1	few	.	CASSLGRGRGTEAFF	TGTGCCAGCAGCTTGGGAAGGGGAAGAGGCACTGAAGCTTTCTTT
TRBV7-9	TRBJ1-6	.	TRBD1	CASSPGQASGGASPLHF	TGTGCCAGCAGCCCCGGACAGGCCTCAGGCGGAGCATCACCCCTCCACTTT
TRBV7-6	TRBJ2-4	.	.	CASSRGPQGGYIQYF	TGTGCCAGCAGCCGCGGACCCCAGGGGGGATACATTCAGTACTTC
TRBV7-3	TRBJ1-3	.	.	CATGAGDLSSSGNTIYF	TGTGCCACCGGGGCAGGGGATCTATCAAGCTCTGGAAACACCATATATTTT
TRBV27	TRBJ2-7	once	TRBD2	CASSLRLAGAYEQYF	TGTGCCAGCAGTTTACGACTAGCGGGGGCCTACGAGCAGTACTTC
TRBV19	TRBJ1-3	.	.	CASKGVSGNTIYF	TGTGCCAGTAAGGGAGTCTCTGGAAACACCATATATTTT
TRBV10-3	TRBJ2-7	.	TRBD1	CAIRRGPSSYEQYF	TGTGCCATCAGGAGGGGGCCGAGCTCCTACGAGCAGTACTTC
TRBV7-2	TRBJ2-5	few	.	CASSLGNREGQETQYF	TGTGCCAGCAGCTTAGGGAACAGGGAGGGCCAAGAGACCCAGTACTTC
TRBV18	TRBJ1-6	.	.	CASSPWERNSPLHF	TGTGCCAGCTCACCTTGGGAGCGGAATTCACCCCTCCACTTT
TRBV5-8	TRBJ2-1	.	.	CASSLDSESSYNEQFF	TGTGCCAGCAGCTTGGATAGCGAAAGCTCCTACAATGAGCAGTTCTTC
TRBV5-6	TRBJ1-3	.	.	CASSPKSSGNTIYF	TGTGCCAGCAGCCCAAAGAGCTCTGGAAACACCATATATTTT
TRBV15	TRBJ2-1	.	.	CATGEHEQFF	TGTGCCACCGGGGAGCATGAGCAGTTCTTC
TRBV19	TRBJ1-1	few	TRBD1	CASKKRRDSPEAFF	TGTGCCAGTAAAAAACGCCGGGACAGCCCTGAAGCTTTCTTT
TRBV7-9	TRBJ1-2	.	TRBD1	CSSSSGDRTNGYTF	TGTTCCAGCAGCTCAGGGGACAGGACGAATGGCTACACCTTC
TRBV5-1	TRBJ1-1	.	TRBD1	CASSLGPGTAPLEAFF	TGCGCCAGCAGCTTGGGGCCAGGGACAGCACCTCTTGAAGCTTTCTTT
TRBV29-1	TRBJ1-2	.	.	CSVVGQGNYGYTF	TGCAGCGTTGTTGGGCAGGGGAACTATGGCTACACCTTC